A selection of T cell receptor beta chains follows, all from one sample in a study of blood T cell repertoires in COVID-19. Profiled with immunoSEQ multiplex PCR; TCRdb holds only in-frame clones, not every one. Of roughly 380,000 clones listed, roughly 90% are singletons. The specimen sequenced was peripheral blood. The receptor set was obtained from a woman between 55 and 75 years old with COVID-19, enrolled during active disease. Both conserved end residues are part of each CDR3. Fields, in order: J gene, D gene, clone size, V gene, CDR3 DNA, CDR3 protein. The D gene is left open where the match is weak. Size tells how often a clone was seen (once, few, many) or the class of an expanded clone, and some rows leave it out.

TRBJ1-2 NA NA TRBV9 TGTGCCAGCAGCGTACGGACAGCCTATGGCTACACCTTC CASSVRTAYGYTF
TRBJ2-1 NA NA TRBV12-3/TRBV12-4 TGTGCCAGCAGTTTGAGGAGGGCCGATGAGCAGTTCTTC CASSLRRADEQFF
TRBJ1-2 NA NA TRBV6-6 TGTGCCAGCAGTTACTCGGAGGTGAACTATGGCTACACCTTC CASSYSEVNYGYTF
TRBJ1-2 NA NA TRBV27 TGTGCCAGCACCGCACGTCCCGGGGTCGGCTATGGCTACACCTTC CASTARPGVGYGYTF
TRBJ1-1 TRBD1 once TRBV10-1 TGCGCCAGCAGGATCACAGGGGCGGCTTACGCTGAAGCTTTCTTT CASRITGAAYAEAFF
TRBJ1-1 NA NA TRBV3-1/TRBV3-2 TGTGCCAGCACCCGGGGAAACACTGAAGCTTTCTTT CASTRGNTEAFF
TRBJ2-5 TRBD2 once TRBV19 TGTGCCAGTAGTCGGGCTAGCGGGGGCCGGGAGACCCAGTACTTC CASSRASGGRETQYF
TRBJ1-2 NA NA TRBV6-1 TGTGCCAGCAGTGAAGTTGGGGGGGGCTATGGCTACACCTTC CASSEVGGGYGYTF
TRBJ2-7 TRBD1 few TRBV7-8 TGTGCCAGCAGCTTAGTTTTAGGACAGGAGTACTTC CASSLVLGQEYF
TRBJ1-2 NA few TRBV6-5 TGTGCCAGCAGCCAGGGTTGGGGCTACACCTTC CASSQGWGYTF
TRBJ1-1 NA NA TRBV6-5 TGTGCCGTTCCTAGAGAGATGAACACTGAAGCTTTCTTT CAVPREMNTEAFF
TRBJ2-1 NA few TRBV9 TGTGCCAGCAGCGTATGGGCCTCAGGGGATTACAATGAGCAGTTCTTC CASSVWASGDYNEQFF
TRBJ1-1 TRBD1 NA TRBV30 TGTGCCTGGAGTGACAGGGGCGTTGAAGCTTTCTTT CAWSDRGVEAFF
TRBJ1-5 NA NA TRBV6-1 TGTGCCAGCAGTGAAAGGCAGGGAGGAATCCAGCCCCAGCATTTT CASSERQGGIQPQHF
TRBJ2-2 NA NA TRBV7-2 TGTGCCAGCAGCTTAGAAAGCTCGAACACCGGGGAGCTGTTTTTT CASSLESSNTGELFF
TRBJ2-1 TRBD1 NA TRBV6-5 TGTGCCAGCAGTCCGGACAGGAGCTCCTACAATGAGCAGTTCTTC CASSPDRSSYNEQFF
TRBJ2-1 NA NA TRBV6-6 TGTGCCAGCAGTCGGAGGGCAGGGGGATTCGACTACAGTGATGAGCAGTTCTTC CASSRRAGGFDYSDEQFF
TRBJ2-3 NA NA TRBV3-1/TRBV3-2 TGTGCCAGCAGCCAGACATCTAGCACAGATACGCAGTATTTT CASSQTSSTDTQYF
TRBJ2-3 TRBD2 NA TRBV5-1 TGCGCCAGCAGAGGGCGGGGGGACACAGATACGCAGTATTTT CASRGRGDTDTQYF
TRBJ2-7 NA NA TRBV2 TGTGCCAGCAGTTTCGACAGACCTATGGGGGAGCAGTACTTC CASSFDRPMGEQYF
TRBJ1-2 NA NA TRBV7-9 TGTGCCAGCACCTTGGCCGGGACAAAAGGCTACACCTTC CASTLAGTKGYTF
TRBJ1-1 NA NA TRBV6-2/TRBV6-3 TGTGCCAGCAGTGCCTGGGGGGGAACTGAAGCTTTCTTT CASSAWGGTEAFF
TRBJ1-6 NA NA TRBV19 TGTGCCAGTAGTATTCCAGGAAGTAATTCACCCCTCCACTTT CASSIPGSNSPLHF
TRBJ1-1 TRBD1 NA TRBV18 TGTGCCAGCTCACTAACACTGGTGGGACAGGGGGACACTGAAGCTTTCTTT CASSLTLVGQGDTEAFF
TRBJ1-2 NA NA TRBV5-1 TGCGCCAGCAGCTTGGGGGAGCACTATGGCTACACCTTC CASSLGEHYGYTF
TRBJ2-3 TRBD2 NA TRBV10-3 TGTGCCACCAGCAGGAGCGGGGCTAGCACAGATACGCAGTATTTT CATSRSGASTDTQYF
TRBJ2-1 TRBD2 NA TRBV6-5 TGTGCCAGCAGTTACTTTGGACTAGCGGGCGATGAGCAGTTCTTC CASSYFGLAGDEQFF
TRBJ1-2 NA NA TRBV11-2 TGTGCCAGCAGCTTCGTGCAGGGCTATGGCTACACCTTC CASSFVQGYGYTF
TRBJ1-3 TRBD1 few TRBV4-1 TGCGCCAGCAGCCAAGGACAGGGGGCGTCTGGAAACACCATATATTTT CASSQGQGASGNTIYF
TRBJ1-1 NA NA TRBV2 TGTGCCAGCAGTGGACCCGAGGACGAGGGTTTCGTACCTATGAACACTGAAGCTTTCTTT CASSGPEDEGFVPMNTEAFF
TRBJ1-2 NA NA TRBV7-2 TGTGCCAGCAGCTTAGAACCGGTCACGGCTAACTATGGCTACACCTTC CASSLEPVTANYGYTF
TRBJ2-1 TRBD1 NA TRBV7-3 TGTGCCAGCAGCCTAGGACAGGGAATCTACAATGAGCAGTTCTTC CASSLGQGIYNEQFF
TRBJ2-7 TRBD2 NA TRBV7-3 TGTGCCAGCAGCCCGGGAGGGCCCTACGAGCAGTACTTC CASSPGGPYEQYF
TRBJ1-2 TRBD1 NA TRBV19 TGTGCCAGTAACCCGGGACAGGTGTCTAACTATGGCTACACCTTC CASNPGQVSNYGYTF
TRBJ2-1 TRBD1 NA TRBV11-3 TGTGCCAGCAGCTTAGATCCCGGGACAGACAATGAGCAGTTCTTC CASSLDPGTDNEQFF
TRBJ2-1 NA NA TRBV5-1 TGCGCCAGCAGCTTGTCAGGACAGATATCCTACAATGAGCAGTTCTTC CASSLSGQISYNEQFF
TRBJ2-3 NA NA TRBV6-5 TGTGCCAGCAGTTTACAGAGTAGCACAGATACGCAGTATTTT CASSLQSSTDTQYF
TRBJ1-1 NA once TRBV20-1 TGCAGTGCTACTCGGACAAGGGAAGCTTTCTTT CSATRTREAFF
TRBJ2-7 NA few TRBV10-2 TGCGCCAGCAGTTACGAAAGGGGATACGAGCAGTACTTC CASSYERGYEQYF
TRBJ1-4 TRBD1 NA TRBV15 TGTGCCACCAGCGACAGGGGATGGGAAAAACTGTTTTTT CATSDRGWEKLFF
TRBJ2-5 NA NA TRBV6-2/TRBV6-3 TGTGCCAGCAGTTACTCGTCAGCGCAAGAGACCCAGTACTTC CASSYSSAQETQYF
TRBJ2-3 TRBD2 NA TRBV25-1 TGTGCCAGCAGTGAATATAGGGCTACTAGCGGGGGGGCAGATACGCAGTATTTT CASSEYRATSGGADTQYF
TRBJ2-7 TRBD2 NA TRBV30 TGTGCCTGGGCTAGCGGGTCTACCTACGAGCAGTACTTC CAWASGSTYEQYF
TRBJ1-2 NA NA TRBV15 TGTGCCACCAGCAGAGATATGCAGCAGCGTGGCTACACCTTC CATSRDMQQRGYTF
TRBJ1-6 TRBD1 NA TRBV4-2 TGTGCCAGCAGCCAACGGGACAGCGATAATTCACCCCTCCACTTT CASSQRDSDNSPLHF
TRBJ1-5 TRBD1 NA TRBV19 TGTGCCAGTAGTCCGGACAGGGGAGGCGGCAATCAGCCCCAGCATTTT CASSPDRGGGNQPQHF
TRBJ2-3 NA once TRBV19 TGTGTTACCTCCCGGGGGGCCGGCACAGATACGCAGTATTTT CVTSRGAGTDTQYF
TRBJ1-2 NA NA TRBV5-1 TGCGCCAGCAGCTTGGGAGGGACTAACTATGGCTACACCTTC CASSLGGTNYGYTF
TRBJ2-3 TRBD2 NA TRBV3-1/TRBV3-2 TGTGCCAGCAGAGATAGCGGGGGGGGAGATACGCAGTATTTT CASRDSGGGDTQYF
TRBJ1-4 NA NA TRBV6-5 TGTGCCAGCAGGCGGACAGAAACAAATGAAAAACTGTTTTTT CASRRTETNEKLFF
TRBJ2-3 TRBD2 NA TRBV25-1 TGTGCCAGCAGTGGGTTCACCCCGGAGCGGGGGGGCTCGGATACGCAGTATTTT CASSGFTPERGGSDTQYF
TRBJ1-6 NA NA TRBV4-2 TGTGCCAGCAGCCAAGATGCAGGAAGCTATAATTCACCCCTCCACTTT CASSQDAGSYNSPLHF
TRBJ1-1 NA few TRBV6-5 TGTGCCAGCATTACATGGCCTGAAGCTTTCTTT CASITWPEAFF
TRBJ1-6 TRBD1 NA TRBV6-5 TGTGCCAGCGGATACAGGGGAAATAATTCACCCCTCCACTTT CASGYRGNNSPLHF
TRBJ1-2 TRBD1 NA TRBV6-5 TGTGCCAGCAGTTCGGGACAGGAGATTCGAGGCTACACCTTC CASSSGQEIRGYTF